The 2 T cell receptor beta chains reported below all come from one sample, sequenced in a study of cytomegalovirus exposure and HLA in healthy donors. The PCR had 60 Vbeta and 13 Jbeta primers. Data came from immunoSEQ multiplex PCR; TCRdb stores just in-frame clones and leaves some out. The listing records around 88,000 clones. The sequenced sample was PBMCs. Receptors originate from a girl aged 5-17 years in good health and CMV-seropositive.

V usage is TRBV6-1 and J usage is TRBJ2-2; tentatively, D is TRBD2 (7 bases). The V gene's germline CDR1 is MNHNS and CDR2 SASEGT. With 4 bases removed from V and 4 bases from J, the gap between germline ends came to 13 bases. This CDR3 region has 15 residues. CDR3 in DNA: TGTGCCAGCAGTGGAGAAGGGGGGGGCACCGGGGAGCTGTTTTTT. Amino acid sequence: CASSGEGGGTGELFF.

J is TRBJ1-2 and V is TRBV2; D is unclear. CDR3 length: 15 residues. V was pared by 3 bases and J by 4 bases, with 15 bases between. Germline V lookup: CDR1 SNHLY, CDR2 FYNNEI. CDR3 region: CASSELPGSSYGYTF. The CDR3 nucleotides are TGTGCCAGCAGTGAGTTACCGGGGAGTAGCTATGGCTACACCTTC.